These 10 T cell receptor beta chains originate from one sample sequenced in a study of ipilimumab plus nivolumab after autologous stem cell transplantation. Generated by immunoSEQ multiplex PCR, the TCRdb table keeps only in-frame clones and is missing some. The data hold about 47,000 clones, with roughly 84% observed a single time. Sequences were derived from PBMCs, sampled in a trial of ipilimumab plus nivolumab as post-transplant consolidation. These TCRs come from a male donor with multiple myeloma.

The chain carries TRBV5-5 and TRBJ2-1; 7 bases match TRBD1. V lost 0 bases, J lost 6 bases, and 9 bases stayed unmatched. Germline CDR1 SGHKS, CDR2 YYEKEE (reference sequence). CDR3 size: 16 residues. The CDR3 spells CASSLEHGAGGNEQFF. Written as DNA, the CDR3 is TGTGCCAGCAGCTTGGAACACGGGGCAGGGGGCAATGAGCAGTTCTTC.

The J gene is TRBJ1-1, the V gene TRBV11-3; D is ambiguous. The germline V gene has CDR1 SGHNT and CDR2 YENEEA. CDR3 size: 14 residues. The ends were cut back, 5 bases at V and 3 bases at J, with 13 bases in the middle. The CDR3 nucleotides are TGTGCCAGCAGCAAAAAGGACGAGGACACTGAAGCTTTCTTT. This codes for CASSKKDEDTEAFF.

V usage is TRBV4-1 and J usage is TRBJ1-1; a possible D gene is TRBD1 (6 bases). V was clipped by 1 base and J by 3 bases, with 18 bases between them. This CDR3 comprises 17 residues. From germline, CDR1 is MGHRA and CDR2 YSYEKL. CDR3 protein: CASSQGSGRRGDTEAFF. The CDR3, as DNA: TGCGCCAGCAGCCAAGGTTCCGGCAGGAGGGGGGACACTGAAGCTTTCTTT.

The CDR3: CASSIGGSYNEQFF. The CDR3 DNA is TGTGCCAGTAGTATAGGGGGATCCTACAATGAGCAGTTCTTC. The chain combines TRBV19 with TRBJ2-1; unclear D gene. V was pared by 1 base and J by 1 base, with 5 bases between. The CDR3 spans 14 residues. Germline loops: CDR1 LNHDA, CDR2 SQIVND (reference sequence).

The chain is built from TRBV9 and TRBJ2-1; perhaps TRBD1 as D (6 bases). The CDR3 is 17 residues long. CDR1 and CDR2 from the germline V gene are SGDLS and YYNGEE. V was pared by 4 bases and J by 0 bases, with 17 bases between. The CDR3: CASSLQRGGSSYNEQFF. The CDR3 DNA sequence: TGTGCCAGCAGCCTCCAGAGAGGGGGAAGCTCCTACAATGAGCAGTTCTTC.

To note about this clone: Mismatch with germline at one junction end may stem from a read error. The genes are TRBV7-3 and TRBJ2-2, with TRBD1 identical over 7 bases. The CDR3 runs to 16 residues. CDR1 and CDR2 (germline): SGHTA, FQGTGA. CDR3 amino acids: CASSPTSDRNAGELFF. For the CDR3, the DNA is TGTGCCAGCAGCCCCACTTCGGACAGGAACGCCGGGGAGCTGTTTTTT.

The CDR3 here is CASSIGTSGDEQYF. Here the CDR3 DNA reads TGCGCCAGCAGCATCGGGACTAGCGGCGACGAGCAGTACTTC. The chain couples TRBV5-1 to TRBJ2-7; 11 nucleotides agree with TRBD2. CDR3 length: 14 amino acids. Unmatched junction bases numbered 5, after V lost 4 bases and J lost 5 bases. Per germline, CDR1 SGHRS and CDR2 YFSETQ.

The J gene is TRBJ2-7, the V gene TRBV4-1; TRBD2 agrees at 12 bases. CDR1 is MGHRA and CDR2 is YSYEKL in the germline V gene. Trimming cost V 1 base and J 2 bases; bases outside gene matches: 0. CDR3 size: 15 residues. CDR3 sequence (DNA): TGCGCCAGCAGCCAAGGACTAGCGGGGGCCTACGAGCAGTACTTC. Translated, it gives CASSQGLAGAYEQYF.

The CDR3 here is CASTEGGFVSGNTIYF. The CDR3 DNA is TGTGCCAGTACCGAGGGGGGGTTCGTCTCTGGAAACACCATATATTTT. The V call is TRBV19, the J call TRBJ1-3; D might be TRBD1 (6 bases). Looked up from germline, CDR1 is LNHDA and CDR2 is SQIVND (reference sequence). The V and J ends lost 7 bases and 0 bases respectively, with 16 bases between them. The CDR3 has 16 amino acids. Variable domain in full (rest from reference TRBV19 and TRBJ1-3): DGGITQSPKYLFRKEGQNVTLSCEQNLNHDAMYWYRQDPGQGLRLIYYSQIVNDFQKGDIAEGYSVSREKKESFPLTVTSAQKNPTAFYLCASTEGGFVSGNTIYFGEGSWLTVV.

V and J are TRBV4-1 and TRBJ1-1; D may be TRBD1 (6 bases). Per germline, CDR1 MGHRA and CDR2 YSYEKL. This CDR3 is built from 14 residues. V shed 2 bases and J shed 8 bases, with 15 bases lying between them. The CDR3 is CASSQRGWGTEAFF. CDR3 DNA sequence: TGCGCCAGCAGCCAAAGGGGCTGGGGGACAGAAGCTTTCTTT.